Shown below are 21 T cell receptor beta chains from a single sample sequenced in a study of T-cell reconstitution after alpha-beta-depleted transplantation in children. These TCRs' antigens remain unknown. Study-wide points: Newly generated T cells supplied most T-cell counts and diversity one year post-transplant.

It was with unique molecular identifiers that the TCRbeta library was prepared. TCRdb redid the calling of the PCR reads with MiXCR, one entry per CDR3 protein. The sample has fewer than 350,000 distinct CDR3 sequences; almost 8% are singletons. The sequencing here drew on peripheral blood, taken 360 days after TCRalphabeta/CD19-depleted stem cell transplant. The source of these receptors is a female patient aged 2-15 years who had a stem cell transplant for Fanconi anemia, so the T cells may come from the graft donor.

This clonotype appeared a few times. The rearrangement joins TRBV4-2 to TRBJ2-7; TRBD2 aligns across 13 bases. The CDR3 sequence is 15 residues long. J lost 2 bases, V lost 3 bases, and 1 base had no gene match. Germline loops: CDR1 LGHNA, CDR2 YNFKEQ. The CDR3 DNA follows: TGTGCCAGCAGCCACACTAGCGGGGGGGCCTACGAGCAGTACTTC. It codes for CASSHTSGGAYEQYF.

As concerns this clonotype: This sequence may be a read error, since a much larger clone differs from it by one base. Lacking the conserved final phenylalanine or tryptophan, this CDR3 likely reflects a read error. The chain uses TRBV12-3 or TRBV12-4 and TRBJ2-2; D not resolved. With 8 bases removed from V and 0 bases from J, the gap between germline ends came to 13 bases. The CDR3 consists of 15 residues. CDR3 sequence: CASYRGEANTGELFC. The DNA for the CDR3 is TGTGCCAGCTACCGCGGTGAAGCGAACACCGGGGAGCTGTTTTGT.

This chain uses TRBV25-1 with TRBJ1-5, with D unclear. Trimming pared 4 bases from V and 4 bases from J, leaving 14 bases between. The CDR3 runs 15 residues. Germline V CDR1 and CDR2: MGHDK, SYGVNS. This chain's CDR3 is CASSASDRLNQPQHF. DNA of the CDR3: TGTGCCAGCAGTGCGTCGGACCGGTTGAATCAGCCCCAGCATTTT.

As for this clonotype: This may be a read error: a much more frequent sequence differs by one nucleotide. The chain links TRBV10-3 to TRBJ2-2, with 12 positions matching TRBD2. Unmatched junction bases numbered 13, after V lost 5 bases and J lost 6 bases. This CDR3 contains 18 residues. Germline values: CDR1 ENHRY, CDR2 SYGVKD. The CDR3 loop reads CAISLGLAGGPGSGELFF. DNA of the CDR3: TGTGCCATCAGTTTAGGGCTAGCGGGGGGGCCTGGATCCGGGGAGCTGTTTTTT.

This clonotype was observed at least ten times. The CDR3 DNA follows: TGTGCCAGCAGTTTCGCGACATCTAGCACAGATACGCAGTATTTT. It codes for CASSFATSSTDTQYF. The rearrangement uses TRBV12-3 or TRBV12-4 and TRBJ2-3; no reliable D call. V was cut by 3 bases and J by 0 bases, with 10 bases left in between. The CDR3 has 15 amino acids.

There are many counts of this clonotype. The V gene is TRBV24-1, the J gene TRBJ2-3; D is undetermined. V was clipped by 1 base and J by 1 base, with 11 bases between them. The CDR3 loop spans 16 amino acids. CDR1 and CDR2 (germline): KGHDR, SFDVKD. In nucleotides, the CDR3 is TGTGCCACCAGTGATTTCAGGCTAGTGGGCACAGATACGCAGTATTTT. Amino acids: CATSDFRLVGTDTQYF.

Ten or more counts support this clonotype. The CDR3 region has the DNA TGTGCCAGCCGACTCTACGGGATGGCAGAGACAAAACTGTACCAAGAGACCCAGTACTTC. It codes for CASRLYGMAETKLYQETQYF. This sequence joins TRBV6-4 and TRBJ2-5; TRBD2 might be the D (5 bases). CDR3 size: 20 residues. The V gene lost 8 bases and the J gene lost 0 bases, with 31 bases spanning the gap. Germline CDR1 MRHNA, CDR2 SNTAGT.

This clonotype was detected many times. V is TRBV5-1 and J is TRBJ1-6, with D possibly being TRBD1 (5 bases). CDR1 and CDR2 (germline): SGHRS, YFSETQ. Trimming took 0 bases from V and 5 from J, leaving 9 bases between them. This CDR3 is built from 15 residues. CDR3 amino acids: CASSLAGTHNSPLHF. For the CDR3, the DNA is TGCGCCAGCAGCTTGGCTGGGACCCATAATTCACCCCTCCACTTT.

This clonotype was seen many times. The genes are TRBV7-3 and TRBJ2-3; no firm D call. The CDR3 loop spans 15 amino acids. Trimming left V 1 base short and J 4 bases short, with 12 bases between. Germline CDR1 SGHTA, CDR2 FQGTGA. CDR3 sequence reads: CASSLKLGSSDTQYF. In nucleotides, the CDR3 is TGTGCCAGCAGCTTAAAGCTCGGCTCCTCAGATACGCAGTATTTT.

This clonotype has ten or more counts. The chain carries TRBV24-1 and TRBJ2-2; D gene ambiguous. The CDR3 has 16 residues. Trimming removed 3 bases at V and 3 bases at J, with 13 bases between. Looked up from germline, CDR1 is KGHDR and CDR2 is SFDVKD. CDR3 loop: CATSDAPGWDTGELFF. CDR3 in DNA: TGTGCCACCAGTGATGCCCCCGGATGGGACACCGGGGAGCTGTTTTTT.

This clonotype was counted ten times or more. The chain employs TRBV18 and TRBJ2-1; 8 nucleotides line up with TRBD1. CDR1 is KGHSH, CDR2 LQKENI, per germline. V gave up 5 bases and J gave up 9 bases; unmatched junction bases: 3. The CDR3 runs 12 residues. The CDR3 loop reads CASSNRGIEQFF. The CDR3 DNA follows: TGTGCCAGCTCAAACAGGGGGATTGAGCAGTTCTTC.

The rearrangement uses TRBV5-5 and TRBJ2-7, with D possibly being TRBD2 (6 bases). With 0 bases removed from V and 7 bases from J, the gap between germline ends came to 8 bases. CDR1 and CDR2 from the germline V gene are SGHKS and YYEKEE (reference sequence). The CDR3 is made up of 12 amino acids. The CDR3 DNA sequence: TGTGCCAGCAGCTTGGCGGCGGGAGAGCAGTACTTC. The encoded protein is CASSLAAGEQYF.

This clonotype was found many times. This chain links TRBV5-1 with TRBJ2-1, with 8 bases matching TRBD2. The CDR3 runs to 15 residues. Germline V CDR1 and CDR2: SGHRS, YFSETQ. V lost 0 bases and J lost 7; bases outside the gene matches: 6. The CDR3: CASSLGGLAANEQFF. CDR3 DNA sequence: TGCGCCAGCAGCTTGGGTGGACTAGCTGCAAATGAGCAGTTCTTC.

The rearrangement uses TRBV28 and TRBJ2-7, with TRBD1 matching 10 bases. In germline, CDR1 is MDHEN, CDR2 SYDVKM. The CDR3 is 14 amino acids. V shed 6 bases and J 1 base; nucleotides not matched to a gene: 3. CDR3 DNA sequence: TGTGCCAGCAGCCGACAGGGGGCGTCCTACGAGCAGTACTTC. Translated, it gives CASSRQGASYEQYF. Full variable domain (outside the CDR3, taken from reference TRBV28 and TRBJ2-7): DVKVTQSSRYLVKRTGEKVFLECVQDMDHENMFWYRQDPGLGLRLIYFSYDVKMKEKGDIPEGYSVSREKKERFSLILESASTNQTSMYLCASSRQGASYEQYFGPGTRLTVT.

This clonotype has just a few counts. The chain recombines TRBV10-3 with TRBJ1-5, with TRBD1 matching over 7 bases. Per germline, CDR1 ENHRY and CDR2 SYGVKD. Trimming removed 11 bases from V and 3 bases from J; junction bases left unmatched: 7. The CDR3 contains 13 residues. As DNA, the CDR3 is TGTGCCTCCAAGGGGACAGACAATCAGCCCCAGCATTTT. Translation: CASKGTDNQPQHF.

With regard to this clonotype: Here the CDR3 omits its conserved ending phenylalanine or tryptophan, so a read error is the likely source. The gene calls are TRBV7-3 and TRBJ2-3, with 10 bases aligning to TRBD2. V was clipped by 4 bases and J by 2 bases; unmatched bases: 3. The CDR3 spans 15 residues. Germline V CDR1 and CDR2: SGHTA, FQGTGA. The CDR3 loop is CASSSTSGNTDTQYL. CDR3 nucleotides: TGTGCCAGCAGCTCTACTAGCGGGAACACAGATACGCAGTATTTG.

This clonotype was detected only a few times. The rearrangement uses TRBV27 and TRBJ2-2; weak D call: TRBD1 (6 bases). Trimming cost V 1 base and J 5 bases, with 8 bases left between them. The CDR3 extends over 14 amino acids. The V gene's germline CDR1 is MNHEY and CDR2 SMNVEV (reference sequence). In DNA, the CDR3 is TGTGCCAGCAGTTTATGGGGGACAACCGGGGAGCTGTTTTTT. Its protein product is CASSLWGTTGELFF.

This clonotype has more than one count but fewer than ten. The chain combines TRBV11-2 with TRBJ2-7; TRBD1 might be the D (6 bases). From germline, CDR1 is SGHAT and CDR2 FQNNGV. The CDR3 loop spans 16 amino acids. The V end was cut by 4 bases, the J end by 2 bases, with 18 bases between. CDR3 in DNA: TGTGCCAGCAGCTCGTATACCGGGACAATTACCTACGAGCAGTACTTC. Amino acids: CASSSYTGTITYEQYF.

The V gene is TRBV28, the J gene TRBJ1-2; D call uncertain. Trimming stripped 6 bases from V and 7 bases from J, with 15 bases between. Germline V gene lookup returns CDR1 MDHEN and CDR2 SYDVKM. This CDR3 contains 13 residues. Here the CDR3 reads CASSLVGGIGYTF. The CDR3 coding sequence is TGTGCCAGCAGCCTCGTCGGTGGGATTGGCTACACCTTC.

This clonotype appeared many times. DNA of the CDR3: TGTGCCAGCAGCCTGAATAGCGGCGCCTACGAGCAGTACTTC. It yields the protein CASSLNSGAYEQYF. The J gene is TRBJ2-7, the V gene TRBV11-2; D is perhaps TRBD2 (6 bases). The V end lost 5 bases, the J end lost 2 bases, and 13 bases lay between the germline ends. The CDR3 contains 14 residues. CDR1 and CDR2 from the germline V gene are SGHAT and FQNNGV.

Notes on this clonotype: This may stem from a read error, because a much larger clone lies one nucleotide away. This chain links TRBV13 with TRBJ2-1; 7 positions match TRBD1. The CDR3 has 15 amino acids. Germline V gene lookup returns CDR1 PRHDT and CDR2 FYEKMQ (reference sequence). The DNA of the CDR3 is TGTGCCAGCAGCCCCGGGACAGACAACTTGGGGGAGCGGTTCTTC. Residues: CASSPGTDNLGERFF.